This T cell receptor (beta chain) appears in the sequencing data of a study of shared clonotypes between healthy human individuals (TCRdb year 2020). Background for the entire study: The cohort included three men and a couple of women between 18 and 49 years of age. Per donor, three plates each were used for CD4 naive and CD4 memory, two for CD8 naive, and one for CD8 memory. Blood TCR repertoires of five healthy adults were deeply sequenced to estimate repertoire size and the extent of clonotype sharing between individuals. Libraries were prepared and TCR repertoires were sequenced by different laboratories using diverse techniques, in order to increase sequencing depth and limit assay-specific biases. Leukapheresis yielded between about 0.85 and 9 billion PBMCs per donor.

Donors were healthy HIV-negative adults with no recently reported acute infections or vaccinations. All donors were Caucasian adults living in Nashville, Tennessee, USA. Magnetic negative selection was used to enrich CD4+ T cells, after which naive cells were positively selected on CD45RA and the negative fraction became the memory subset. Blood was obtained by leukapheresis, after which PBMCs were separated by Ficoll-Histopaque density gradient centrifugation and cryopreserved in liquid nitrogen vapor phase. Analytical flow cytometry was used to check the purity and quantity of every magnetically sorted T cell population. Genomic DNA was isolated from every sorted fraction and measured by UV absorbance on a Nanodrop 2000c. Here is what the overall study found, with its caveats: Compared with non-shared clonotypes, clonotypes shared by all four sorted-subset donors had higher generation probabilities. Sampling was limited to blood, and TCR repertoires in tissue likely differ from TCR repertoires in blood. The genetic and exposure-history diversity represented was limited by the small number of donors. Estimated clonotype richness was generally larger for naive than for memory subsets. Approximately 5% of naive CD4, roughly 3.5% of naive CD8, 2.3% of memory CD4, and 0.4% of memory CD8 clonotypes were shared across four donors. Incomplete sequencing was indicated by rarefaction of sorted-subset datasets, despite the large sequencing depth. Pairwise subsampling led to the expectation that sequencing depth would affect the degree of clonotype sharing among donors.

V is pruned by 3 bases and J by 9 bases, leaving 5 bases of the junction without a gene match. The germline V gene encodes CDR1 MNHEY and CDR2 SMNVEV (reference sequence). The CDR3 numbers 16 residues from cysteine through phenylalanine. CDR3 DNA is the only sequence kept; it has 48 bases, read in frame from the first base. Using the deep immunoSEQ assay, TCR CDR3 regions were amplified from genomic DNA by multiplex PCR. Genomic DNA extracted from each cell subset was distributed evenly over all wells of several immunoSEQ 96-well plates, and each plate served as one replicate. Each replicate PCR for sorted subsets received 200 ng genomic DNA, equal to roughly 30,000 T cell genomes. The purified libraries were quantified using a Qubit 3.0 fluorometer, sized with a Bioanalyzer 2100, and then quantified again using the KAPA Library Quantification kit. Every immunoSEQ 96-well plate was sequenced on a dedicated single-read 150-cycle Illumina NextSeq 550 flow cell. Regarding the original processing steps: Because the immunoSEQ output held only junctional sequences and lacked quality scores, the filtering could not match the filtering applied to full-length reads. Sequences were annotated with PyIR, a Python wrapper for IgBLAST v1.9, and V/J genes and CDR3 were assigned using IMGT germline references. Reads were removed for weak V/J assignments (E-value above 1e-6), missing CDR3, stop codons, out-of-frame junctions, or ambiguous translated residues. V3J clonotypes were defined by identical inferred V gene, J gene, and CDR3 amino acid sequence. Percentage overlap between repertoires was calculated by dividing the number of shared unique clonotypes by the size of the smaller repertoire. Three approaches were used to assess repertoire richness: RTK rarefaction, the Chao1 estimator, and Recon v2.1 estimates of unobserved clonotypes. For all TCRbeta clonotypes obtained by the gDNA method from four donors, generation probabilities were computed with OLGA. TCRdb retrieved this table from immuneACCESS and kept in-frame rearrangements only. Not all clones are present; in checked studies, unresolved V genes account for under half, and no reason is known for the remainder. The V and J calls and the clone size are those of that table, but D and trimming were determined from the DNA. For this sample the table gives 2 million to 2.5 million clones, of which nearly 97% were detected only once. 0.1% to 0.15% of the sample comes from the top ten.

Comment on this clone: Its antigen has not been determined. No clone much larger than this one lies a single base away; base qualities are absent.

Sequencing was done on a sample of naive CD4+ T cells sorted from blood. What the cell subset or site label conveys for this sample: CD45RA+ positively selected. The receptor's source is a man between 18 and 29 years old in good health. This chain is built from TRBV27 and TRBJ2-2, with 15 bases matching TRBD2. The CDR3 protein sequence reads: CASSFTGTSGRRELFF. The nucleotides read TGTGCCAGCAGTTTCACGGGGACTAGCGGGAGGAGGGAGCTGTTTTTT.